What follows describes a single T cell receptor beta chain. Its antigen is not identified. The PCR was carried out with 60 Vbeta primers and 13 Jbeta primers. Generated by immunoSEQ multiplex PCR, the TCRdb table keeps only in-frame clones and is missing some. The sample records over 150,000 clones, more than 70% being singletons. The sample comes from a study of cytomegalovirus exposure and HLA in healthy donors. Study in general: Early release data held 85 million or so unique TCRs from HLA-typed donors. Study conclusions and caveats: With high specificity and sensitivity, the classifier reportedly diagnosed cytomegalovirus status. Most TCR sequences were seen very rarely across donors, but some public TCRs occurred in many.

Germline V lookup: CDR1 LGHNA, CDR2 YSLEER. This CDR3 is 16 amino acids long. V shed 5 bases, J shed 1 base, and the junction held 9 bases outside the gene matches. Donors were ostensibly healthy at sampling, although undocumented immune exposures were probable. The chain carries TRBV4-3 and TRBJ2-3; 7 bases line up with TRBD1. This TCR derives from a male donor in good health and CMV-seronegative. Material for sequencing was PBMCs. The CDR3 DNA reads as TGCGCCAGCAGCAAGTTTCATGACAGGGGCACAGATACGCAGTATTTT. Residues: CASSKFHDRGTDTQYF.